The entry below describes one T cell receptor beta chain. As yet, its antigen is unknown. The data derive from a study of beta chain features in type 1 diabetes. The germline V gene has CDR1 MNHEY and CDR2 SVGAGI. The CDR3 is 15 residues long. Trimming took 5 bases from V and 2 from J, leaving 16 bases between them. Expressed TCRB transcripts got sequenced, as all isolated RNA was reverse transcribed. Naive, central memory and regulatory T cell samples came to a mean of about 4 million reads. Some clones are missing from TCRdb's copy, which holds only in-frame ones; the method was immunoSEQ multiplex PCR. The repertoire holds 300,000 to 350,000 clones, with under 8.5% as singletons. Notes on the study in general: Shorter templates might be favored by PCR, and equally so in patients and in controls.

The sequenced sample was central memory CD4+ T cells from blood. This clonotype was obtained from a young woman in good health. The V call is TRBV6-5, the J call TRBJ2-7, with D possibly matching TRBD2 (6 bases). Here the CDR3 reads CASSRAGTQTYEQYF. In nucleotides, the CDR3 is TGTGCCAGCAGTCGGGCCGGGACTCAGACCTACGAGCAGTACTTC.